Listed below are T cell receptor beta chains from one sample, sequenced in a study of CD8+ T cells in alopecia areata. Measured with immunoSEQ multiplex PCR; TCRdb has only the in-frame clones, and not every one. The table lists a few hundred thousand clones, about 60% of them singletons, with about 0.89% in the top ten. Specimen: CD4+ T cells sorted from blood, collected around week 53, from a patient treated with tofacitinib. Every receptor here comes from a human donor with alopecia areata. Both conserved end residues are part of each CDR3. The order of the fields is V gene, D gene, clone size, J gene, CDR3 protein, CDR3 DNA. The D gene is left open where the match is weak. Clone size, where shown, is once, few, many, or a class for clones that have expanded.

>TRBV2|.|.|TRBJ1-1
CASSESGGGEAFF
TGTGCCAGCAGTGAATCTGGGGGGGGTGAAGCTTTCTTT
>TRBV7-2|.|few|TRBJ1-4
CASSRPDGGHEKLFF
TGTGCCAGCAGCCGCCCGGACGGAGGGCATGAAAAACTGTTTTTT
>TRBV4-2|.|.|TRBJ1-2
CASSQDWLGGSTSMGYTF
TGTGCCAGCAGCCAAGATTGGTTGGGGGGATCGACGTCTATGGGCTACACCTTC
>TRBV30|.|once|TRBJ1-3
CAWSAEGSGNTIYF
TGTGCCTGGAGTGCTGAGGGCTCTGGAAACACCATATATTTT
>TRBV6-4|.|.|TRBJ2-1
CASSDSKLVEQFF
TGTGCCAGCAGTGACTCGAAGCTTGTAGAGCAGTTCTTC
>TRBV9|.|.|TRBJ2-2
CASSVEGGNTGELFF
TGTGCCAGCAGCGTAGAGGGTGGGAACACCGGGGAGCTGTTTTTT
>TRBV7-6|.|once|TRBJ2-7
CASTTAGPTYEQYF
TGTGCCAGCACCACCGCGGGGCCAACCTACGAGCAGTACTTC
>TRBV29-1|TRBD2|.|TRBJ2-3
CSVRTSGGASDTQYF
TGCAGCGTGAGGACTAGCGGGGGGGCCTCAGATACGCAGTATTTT
>TRBV7-3|.|.|TRBJ1-5
CASSLDSNQPQHF
TGTGCCAGCAGCTTGGATAGCAATCAGCCCCAGCATTTT
>TRBV7-8|.|.|TRBJ2-4
CASSSGPGNIQYF
TGTGCCAGCAGCTCGGGACCGGGAAACATTCAGTACTTC
>TRBV9|.|.|TRBJ1-1
CASSVSRMNTEAFF
TGTGCCAGCAGCGTATCCAGGATGAACACTGAAGCTTTCTTT
>TRBV2|.|.|TRBJ1-2
CASSEPRSRPNYGYTF
TGTGCCAGCAGTGAACCGAGGTCACGACCTAACTATGGCTACACCTTC
>TRBV5-1|.|.|TRBJ2-2
CASSLGAGANTGELFF
TGCGCCAGCAGCTTGGGGGCAGGCGCGAACACCGGGGAGCTGTTTTTT
>TRBV19|.|.|TRBJ1-5
CASSAGAPSNQPQHF
TGTGCCAGTAGCGCGGGAGCTCCTAGCAATCAGCCCCAGCATTTT
>TRBV29-1|.|.|TRBJ2-1
CSAGDNEQFF
TGCAGTGCAGGGGACAATGAGCAGTTCTTC
>TRBV29-1|.|few|TRBJ1-1
CSGAGPEAFF
TGCAGCGGGGCAGGCCCTGAAGCTTTCTTT
>TRBV29-1|.|.|TRBJ1-3
CSVGQHSGNTIYF
TGCAGCGTTGGACAGCACTCTGGAAACACCATATATTTT
>TRBV13|TRBD2|few|TRBJ2-4
CASSDWTRSENIQYF
TGTGCCAGCAGCGACTGGACTAGATCCGAAAACATTCAGTACTTC
>TRBV30|.|.|TRBJ1-2
CAWSVGGGYTF
TGTGCCTGGAGTGTAGGTGGTGGCTACACCTTC
>TRBV19|.|many|TRBJ1-5
CASSIQGSNQPQHF
TGTGCCAGTAGTATCCAGGGGAGCAATCAGCCCCAGCATTTT
>TRBV29-1|.|few|TRBJ2-2
CSVGSGHNGELFF
TGCAGCGTTGGTTCAGGGCACAACGGGGAGCTGTTTTTT
>TRBV10-3|.|many|TRBJ1-5
CAISGGDQPQHF
TGTGCCATCAGTGGTGGGGATCAGCCCCAGCATTTT
>TRBV27|.|.|TRBJ1-1
CASSLRANTEAFF
TGTGCCAGCAGTTTGCGGGCGAACACTGAAGCTTTCTTT
>TRBV29-1|.|.|TRBJ1-4
CSVAGPQGHEKLFF
TGCAGCGTAGCCGGGCCTCAAGGGCATGAAAAACTGTTTTTT
>TRBV7-9|TRBD2|.|TRBJ2-1
CASSLDGGAWNEQFF
TGTGCCAGCAGCCTCGACGGGGGGGCCTGGAATGAGCAGTTCTTC
>TRBV30|.|few|TRBJ2-2
CAWSVGIQSGELFF
TGTGCCTGGAGTGTCGGGATACAATCCGGGGAGCTGTTTTTT
>TRBV9|TRBD2|.|TRBJ2-1
CASSFTGGYNEQFF
TGTGCCAGCAGCTTCACGGGGGGATACAATGAGCAGTTCTTC
>TRBV5-4|TRBD2|.|TRBJ2-1
CASSLEGTRVREQFF
TGTGCCAGCAGCTTGGAGGGGACTAGAGTCCGTGAGCAGTTCTTC
>TRBV6-5|TRBD1|once|TRBJ1-2
CASSAGQVYGYTF
TGTGCCAGCAGCGCAGGACAGGTCTATGGCTACACCTTC
>TRBV11-1|.|few|TRBJ2-3
CASSPDGGFSTDTQYF
TGTGCCAGCAGCCCGGACGGGGGCTTTAGCACAGATACGCAGTATTTT
>TRBV5-1|TRBD2|.|TRBJ2-5
CASYAGGPRETQYF
TGCGCCAGCTATGCGGGGGGGCCGAGAGAGACCCAGTACTTC
>TRBV5-4|TRBD1|few|TRBJ2-3
CASSPGQGTDTQYF
TGTGCCAGCAGCCCTGGACAGGGCACAGATACGCAGTATTTT
>TRBV20-1|.|.|TRBJ1-2
CSAPRSYGYTF
TGCAGTGCCCCCCGATCCTATGGCTACACCTTC
>TRBV29-1|.|.|TRBJ1-4
CSAGDPRAEKLFF
TGCAGCGCCGGGGACCCACGCGCCGAAAAACTGTTTTTT
>TRBV7-2|TRBD1|.|TRBJ1-3
CASSPGGSGNTIYF
TGTGCCAGCAGCCCAGGGGGCTCTGGAAACACCATATATTTT
>TRBV29-1|.|few|TRBJ2-1
CSVEWSSYNEQFF
TGCAGCGTTGAGTGGAGCTCCTACAATGAGCAGTTCTTC
>TRBV30|TRBD2|few|TRBJ2-3
CACGTSGVLSTDTQYF
TGTGCCTGCGGGACTAGCGGGGTCCTTAGCACAGATACGCAGTATTTT
>TRBV30|.|.|TRBJ1-3
CAWSARRGTGNTIYF
TGTGCCTGGAGTGCCCGCAGGGGAACTGGAAACACCATATATTTT
>TRBV6-5|.|.|TRBJ1-6
CASRDTGPNSPLHF
TGTGCCAGCAGAGACACGGGACCCAATTCACCCCTCCACTTT
>TRBV6-5|.|few|TRBJ2-7
CASRTFSGTYEQYF
TGTGCCAGCAGAACGTTTAGCGGCACCTACGAGCAGTACTTC
>TRBV7-8|TRBD2|.|TRBJ2-5
CASSSPGGAGETQYF
TGTGCCAGCAGCTCTCCGGGGGGGGCTGGAGAGACCCAGTACTTC
>TRBV30|.|.|TRBJ2-1
CAWSVARSPLYNEQFF
TGTGCCTGGAGTGTCGCCAGGTCTCCCCTTTACAATGAGCAGTTCTTC
>TRBV20-1|.|.|TRBJ1-2
CSASSGLGYTF
TGCAGTGCTAGTTCAGGGCTTGGCTACACCTTC
>TRBV29-1|.|.|TRBJ1-2
CSVGRAPNYGYTF
TGCAGCGTCGGCAGGGCCCCTAACTATGGCTACACCTTC
>TRBV7-2|TRBD1|.|TRBJ1-2
CASSLRQGAGYTF
TGTGCCAGCAGCTTAAGACAGGGGGCGGGCTACACCTTC
>TRBV30|.|.|TRBJ2-1
CAWGRVNEQFF
TGTGCCTGGGGCCGGGTGAATGAGCAGTTCTTC